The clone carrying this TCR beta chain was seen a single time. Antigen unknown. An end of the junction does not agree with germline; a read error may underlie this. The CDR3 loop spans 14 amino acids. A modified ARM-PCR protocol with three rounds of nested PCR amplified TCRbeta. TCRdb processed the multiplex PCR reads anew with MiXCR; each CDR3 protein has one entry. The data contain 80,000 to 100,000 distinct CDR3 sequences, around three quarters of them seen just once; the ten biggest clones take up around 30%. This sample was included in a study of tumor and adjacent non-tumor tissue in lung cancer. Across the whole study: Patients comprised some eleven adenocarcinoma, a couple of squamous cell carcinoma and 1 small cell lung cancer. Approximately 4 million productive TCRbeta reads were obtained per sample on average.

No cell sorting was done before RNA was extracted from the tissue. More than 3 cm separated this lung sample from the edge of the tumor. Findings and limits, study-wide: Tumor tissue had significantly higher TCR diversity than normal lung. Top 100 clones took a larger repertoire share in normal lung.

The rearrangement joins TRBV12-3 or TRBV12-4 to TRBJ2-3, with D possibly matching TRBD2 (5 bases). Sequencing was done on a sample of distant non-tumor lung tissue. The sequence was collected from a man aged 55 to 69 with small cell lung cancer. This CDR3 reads CASSSRGYTNTQYF. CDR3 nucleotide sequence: TGTGCCAGCAGTTCTCGGGGTTACACAAATACGCAGTATTTT.